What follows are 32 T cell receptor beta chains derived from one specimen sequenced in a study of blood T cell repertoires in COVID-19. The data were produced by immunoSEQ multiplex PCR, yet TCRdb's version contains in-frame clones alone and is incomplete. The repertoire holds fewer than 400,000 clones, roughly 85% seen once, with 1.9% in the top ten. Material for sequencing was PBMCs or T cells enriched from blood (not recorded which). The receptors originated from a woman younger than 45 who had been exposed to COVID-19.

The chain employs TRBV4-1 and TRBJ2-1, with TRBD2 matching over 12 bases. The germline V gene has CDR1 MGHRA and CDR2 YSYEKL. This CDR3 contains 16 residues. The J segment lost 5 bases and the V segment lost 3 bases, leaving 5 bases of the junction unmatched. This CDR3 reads CASSQEGLAGNNEQFF. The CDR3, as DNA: TGCGCCAGCAGCCAGGAAGGACTAGCGGGAAACAATGAGCAGTTCTTC.

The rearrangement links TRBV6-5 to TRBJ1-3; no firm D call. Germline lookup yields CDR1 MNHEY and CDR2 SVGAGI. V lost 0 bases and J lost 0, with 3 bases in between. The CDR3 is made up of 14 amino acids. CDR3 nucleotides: TGTGCCAGCAGTTACTCCTTCTCTGGAAACACCATATATTTT. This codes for CASSYSFSGNTIYF.

The CDR3 sequence is CAWGSWDNSYEQYF. Here the CDR3 DNA reads TGTGCCTGGGGGAGTTGGGACAACTCCTACGAGCAGTACTTC. V is TRBV30 and J is TRBJ2-7; tentatively, D is TRBD1 (6 bases). Germline CDR1 GTSNPN, CDR2 SVGIG (reference sequence). Trimming stripped 5 bases from V and 0 bases from J, with 14 bases between. CDR3 length: 14 residues.

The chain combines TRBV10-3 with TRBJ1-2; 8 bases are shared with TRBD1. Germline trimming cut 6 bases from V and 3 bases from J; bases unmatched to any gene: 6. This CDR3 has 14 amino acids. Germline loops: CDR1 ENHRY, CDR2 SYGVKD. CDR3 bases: TGTGCCATCAGGCCAATACAGGGGGACTATGGCTACACCTTC. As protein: CAIRPIQGDYGYTF.

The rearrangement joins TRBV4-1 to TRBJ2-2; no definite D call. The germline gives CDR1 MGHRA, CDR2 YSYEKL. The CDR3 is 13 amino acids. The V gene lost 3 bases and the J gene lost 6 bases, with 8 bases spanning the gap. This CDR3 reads CASSQAIPGELFF. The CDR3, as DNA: TGCGCCAGCAGCCAGGCAATCCCCGGGGAGCTGTTTTTT.

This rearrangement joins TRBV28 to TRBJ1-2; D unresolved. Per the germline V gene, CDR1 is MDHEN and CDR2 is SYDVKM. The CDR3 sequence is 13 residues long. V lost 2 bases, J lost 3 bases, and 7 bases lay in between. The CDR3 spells CASSLAPYYGYTF. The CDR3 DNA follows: TGTGCCAGCAGTTTAGCGCCGTACTATGGCTACACCTTC.

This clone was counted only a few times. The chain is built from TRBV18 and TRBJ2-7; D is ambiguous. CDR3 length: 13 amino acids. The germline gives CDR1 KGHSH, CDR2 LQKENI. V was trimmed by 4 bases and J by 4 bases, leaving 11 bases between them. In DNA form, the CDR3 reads TGTGCCAGCTCACAACGAGGTTTATACGAGCAGTACTTC. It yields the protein CASSQRGLYEQYF.

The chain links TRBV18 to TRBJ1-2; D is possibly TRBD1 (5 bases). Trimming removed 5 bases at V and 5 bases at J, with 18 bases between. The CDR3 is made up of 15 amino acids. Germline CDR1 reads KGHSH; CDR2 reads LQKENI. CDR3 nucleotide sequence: TGTGCCAGCTCAGGTGCAGGGCGCCCCAATTATGGCTACACCTTC. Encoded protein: CASSGAGRPNYGYTF.

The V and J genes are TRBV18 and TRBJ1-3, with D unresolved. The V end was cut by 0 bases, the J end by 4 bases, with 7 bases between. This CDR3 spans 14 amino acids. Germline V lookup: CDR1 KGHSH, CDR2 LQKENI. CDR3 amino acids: CASSPPTMGNTIYF. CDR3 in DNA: TGTGCCAGCTCACCACCTACTATGGGAAACACCATATATTTT. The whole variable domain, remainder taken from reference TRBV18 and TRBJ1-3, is NAGVMQNPRHLVRRRGQEARLRCSPMKGHSHVYWYRQLPEEGLKFMVYLQKENIIDESGMPKERFSAEFPKEGPSILRIQQVVRGDSAAYFCASSPPTMGNTIYFGEGSWLTVV.

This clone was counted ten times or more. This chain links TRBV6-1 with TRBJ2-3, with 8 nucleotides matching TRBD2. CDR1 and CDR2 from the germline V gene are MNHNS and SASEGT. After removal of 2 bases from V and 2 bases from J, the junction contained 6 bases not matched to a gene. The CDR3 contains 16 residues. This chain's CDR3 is CASSEPAGAYTDTQYF. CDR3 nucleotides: TGTGCCAGCAGTGAACCAGCGGGGGCCTACACAGATACGCAGTATTTT.

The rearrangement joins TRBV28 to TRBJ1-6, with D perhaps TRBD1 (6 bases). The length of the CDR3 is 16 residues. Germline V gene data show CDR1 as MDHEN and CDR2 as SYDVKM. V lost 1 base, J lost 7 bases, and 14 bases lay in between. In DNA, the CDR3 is TGTGCCAGCAGTTTATCTTCGGGGGGCGAGAATTCACCCCTCCACTTT. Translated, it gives CASSLSSGGENSPLHF.

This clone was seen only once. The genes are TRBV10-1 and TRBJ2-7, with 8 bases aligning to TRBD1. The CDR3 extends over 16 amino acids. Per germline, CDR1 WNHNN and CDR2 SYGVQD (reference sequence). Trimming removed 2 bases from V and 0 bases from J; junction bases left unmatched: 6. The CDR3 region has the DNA TGCGCCAGCAGTGAGGGACAGGGCCTTAGCTCCTACGAGCAGTACTTC. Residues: CASSEGQGLSSYEQYF.

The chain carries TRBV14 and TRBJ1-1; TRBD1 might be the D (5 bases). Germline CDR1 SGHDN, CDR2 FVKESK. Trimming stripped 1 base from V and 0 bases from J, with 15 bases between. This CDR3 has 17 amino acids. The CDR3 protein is CASSQVEVWGLNTEAFF. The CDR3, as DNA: TGTGCCAGCAGCCAAGTTGAGGTTTGGGGCTTGAACACTGAAGCTTTCTTT.

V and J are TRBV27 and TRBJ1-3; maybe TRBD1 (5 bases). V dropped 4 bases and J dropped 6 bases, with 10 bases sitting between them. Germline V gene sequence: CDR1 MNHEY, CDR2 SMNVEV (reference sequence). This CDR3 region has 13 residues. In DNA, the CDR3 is TGTGCCAGCAGTTCGGCAGGGCAAAACACCATATATTTT. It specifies CASSSAGQNTIYF.

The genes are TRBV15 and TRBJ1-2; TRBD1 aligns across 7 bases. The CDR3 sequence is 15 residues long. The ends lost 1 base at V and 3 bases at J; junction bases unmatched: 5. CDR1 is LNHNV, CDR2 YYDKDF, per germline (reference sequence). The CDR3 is CATSRATGTDYGYTF. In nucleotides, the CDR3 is TGTGCCACCAGCAGAGCTACCGGGACAGACTATGGCTACACCTTC.

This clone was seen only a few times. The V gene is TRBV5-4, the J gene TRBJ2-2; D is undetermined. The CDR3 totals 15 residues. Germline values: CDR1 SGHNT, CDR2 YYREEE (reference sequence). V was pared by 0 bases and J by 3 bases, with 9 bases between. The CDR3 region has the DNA TGTGCCAGCAGCTTGGATATGAGATACACCGGGGAGCTGTTTTTT. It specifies CASSLDMRYTGELFF.

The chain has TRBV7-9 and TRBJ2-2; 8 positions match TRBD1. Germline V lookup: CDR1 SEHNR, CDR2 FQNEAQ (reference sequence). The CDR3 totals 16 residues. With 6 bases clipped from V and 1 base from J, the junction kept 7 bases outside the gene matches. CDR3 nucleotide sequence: TGTGCCAGCAGGAATACCGGGACAGGGAACACCGGGGAGCTGTTTTTT. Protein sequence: CASRNTGTGNTGELFF.

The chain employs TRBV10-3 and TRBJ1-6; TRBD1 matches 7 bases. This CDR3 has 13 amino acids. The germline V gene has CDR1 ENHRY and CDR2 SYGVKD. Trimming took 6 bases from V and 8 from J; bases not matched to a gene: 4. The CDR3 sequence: CAIRYDRDSPLHF. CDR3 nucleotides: TGTGCCATCAGGTATGACAGGGATTCACCCCTCCACTTT.

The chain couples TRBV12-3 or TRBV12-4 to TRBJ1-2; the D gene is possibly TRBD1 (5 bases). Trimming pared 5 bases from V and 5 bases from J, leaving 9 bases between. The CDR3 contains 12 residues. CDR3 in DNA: TGTGCCAGCAGTGTCACAGGTTATGGCTACACCTTC. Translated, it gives CASSVTGYGYTF.

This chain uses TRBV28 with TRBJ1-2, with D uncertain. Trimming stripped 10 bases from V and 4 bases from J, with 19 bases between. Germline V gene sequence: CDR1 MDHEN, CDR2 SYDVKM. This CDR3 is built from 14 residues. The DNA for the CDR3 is TGTGCCACCAAAACCCCGGGAGGGTTCTATGGCTACACCTTC. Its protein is CATKTPGGFYGYTF.

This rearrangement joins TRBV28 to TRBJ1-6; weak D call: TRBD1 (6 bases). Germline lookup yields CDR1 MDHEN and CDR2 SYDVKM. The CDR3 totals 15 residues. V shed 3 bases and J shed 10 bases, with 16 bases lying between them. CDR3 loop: CASSFDRPRESPLHF. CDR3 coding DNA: TGTGCCAGCAGTTTTGACAGGCCACGGGAATCACCCCTCCACTTT.

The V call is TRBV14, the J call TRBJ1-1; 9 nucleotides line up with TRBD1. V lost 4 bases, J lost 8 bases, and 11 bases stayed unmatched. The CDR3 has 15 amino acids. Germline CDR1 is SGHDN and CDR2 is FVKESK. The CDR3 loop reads CASSLQTGGYLEAFF. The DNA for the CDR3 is TGTGCCAGCAGCCTACAGACAGGGGGATATTTAGAAGCTTTCTTT.

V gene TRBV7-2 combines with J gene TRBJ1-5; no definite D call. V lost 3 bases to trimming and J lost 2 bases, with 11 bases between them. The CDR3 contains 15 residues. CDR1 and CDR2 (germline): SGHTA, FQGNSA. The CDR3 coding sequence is TGTGCCAGCAGCTTCAGTCATGCCGGCAATCAGCCCCAGCATTTT. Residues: CASSFSHAGNQPQHF.

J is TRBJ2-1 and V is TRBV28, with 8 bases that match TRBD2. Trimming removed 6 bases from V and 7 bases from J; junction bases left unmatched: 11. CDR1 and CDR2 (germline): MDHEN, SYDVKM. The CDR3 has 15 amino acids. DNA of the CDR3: TGTGCCAGCAGCCCCTCGACTAGCGCTCGTAATGAGCAGTTCTTC. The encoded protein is CASSPSTSARNEQFF.

CDR3 nucleotides: TGCGCCAGCAGTCAAGTCGGAGAATGTCCAGGGAAGGTTTCAGATACGCAGTATTTT. Its translation: CASSQVGECPGKVSDTQYF. This chain joins TRBV23-1 and TRBJ2-3, with TRBD1 as a possible D gene (5 bases). Being an ORF, TRBV23-1 has a function that is uncertain. The CDR3 spans 19 residues. V lost 2 bases and J lost 4, with 25 bases in between.

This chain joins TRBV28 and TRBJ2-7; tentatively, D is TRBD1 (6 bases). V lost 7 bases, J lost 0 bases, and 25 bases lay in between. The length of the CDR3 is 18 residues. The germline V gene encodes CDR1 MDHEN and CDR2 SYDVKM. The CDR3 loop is CASTPVGGRGGFSYEQYF. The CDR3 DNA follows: TGTGCCAGCACCCCAGTTGGGGGCAGGGGTGGGTTCTCCTACGAGCAGTACTTC.

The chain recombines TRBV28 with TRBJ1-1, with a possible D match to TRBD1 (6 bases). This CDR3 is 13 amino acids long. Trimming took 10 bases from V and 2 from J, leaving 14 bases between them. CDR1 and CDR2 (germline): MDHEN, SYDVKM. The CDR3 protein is CAIGRDTNTEAFF. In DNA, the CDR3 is TGTGCCATAGGTAGGGACACTAACACTGAAGCTTTCTTT.

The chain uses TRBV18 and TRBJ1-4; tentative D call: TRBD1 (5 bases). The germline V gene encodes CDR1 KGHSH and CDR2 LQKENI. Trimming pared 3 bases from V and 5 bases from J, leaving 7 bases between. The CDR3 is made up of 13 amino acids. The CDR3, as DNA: TGTGCCAGCTCACCCAGGGTAAATGAAAAACTGTTTTTT. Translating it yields CASSPRVNEKLFF.

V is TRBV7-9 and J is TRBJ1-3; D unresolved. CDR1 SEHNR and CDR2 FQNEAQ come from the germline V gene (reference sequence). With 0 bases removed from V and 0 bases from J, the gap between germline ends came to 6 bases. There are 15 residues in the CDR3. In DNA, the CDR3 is TGTGCCAGCAGCTTAGCGAGGGCCTCTGGAAACACCATATATTTT. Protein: CASSLARASGNTIYF.

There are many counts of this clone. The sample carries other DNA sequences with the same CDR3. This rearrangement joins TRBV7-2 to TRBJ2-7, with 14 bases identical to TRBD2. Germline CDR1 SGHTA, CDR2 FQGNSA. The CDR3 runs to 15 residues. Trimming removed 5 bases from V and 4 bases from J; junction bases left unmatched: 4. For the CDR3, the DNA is TGTGCCAGCAGCACCAGGACTAGCGGGGGGTACGAGCAGTACTTC. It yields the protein CASSTRTSGGYEQYF.

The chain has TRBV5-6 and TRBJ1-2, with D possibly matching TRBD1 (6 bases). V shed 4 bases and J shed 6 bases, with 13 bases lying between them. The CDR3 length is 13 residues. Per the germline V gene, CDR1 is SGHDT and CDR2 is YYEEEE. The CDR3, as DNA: TGTGCCAGCAGCCTAAACCGGGACAATGGCTACACCTTC. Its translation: CASSLNRDNGYTF.

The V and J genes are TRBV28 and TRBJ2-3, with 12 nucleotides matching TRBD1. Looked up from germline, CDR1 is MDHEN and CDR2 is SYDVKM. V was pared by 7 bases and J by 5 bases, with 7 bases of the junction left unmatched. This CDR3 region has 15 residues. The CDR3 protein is CASTAGTGGEDTQYF. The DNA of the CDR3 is TGTGCCAGCACGGCAGGGACAGGGGGCGAAGATACGCAGTATTTT.